Following are 29 T cell receptor beta chains from one sample sequenced in a study of blood T cell repertoires in COVID-19. Profiled with immunoSEQ multiplex PCR; TCRdb holds only in-frame clones, not every one. The sample holds roughly 100,000 clones; roughly 87% are singletons and the top ten take approximately 2%. The material sequenced was peripheral blood. These receptors all stem from a man in his fifties with active COVID-19.

The chain recombines TRBV9 with TRBJ2-1, with TRBD2 matching over 8 bases. This CDR3 is built from 16 residues. J lost 5 bases, V lost 4 bases, and 11 bases had no gene match. CDR1 is SGDLS and CDR2 is YYNGEE in the germline V gene. The CDR3 DNA is TGTGCCAGCAGCATAAGCGGGGGCTATTCCCACAATGAGCAGTTCTTC. It is translated as CASSISGGYSHNEQFF.

V is TRBV19 and J is TRBJ2-3; TRBD2 agrees at 12 bases. This CDR3 contains 16 residues. Germline trimming cut 10 bases from V and 0 bases from J; bases unmatched to any gene: 8. Germline V gene sequence: CDR1 LNHDA, CDR2 SQIVND (reference sequence). CDR3 region: CATRLAGASSTDTQYF. The CDR3 DNA reads TGTGCCACGCGACTAGCGGGGGCTTCTAGCACAGATACGCAGTATTTT.

The chain is built from TRBV4-1 and TRBJ2-1, with TRBD2 as a possible D gene (5 bases). The germline V gene encodes CDR1 MGHRA and CDR2 YSYEKL. This CDR3 is built from 16 residues. V lost 0 bases to trimming and J lost 0 bases, with 9 bases between them. CDR3 nucleotide sequence: TGCGCCAGCAGCCAAGATTCTGGGAGCTCCTACAATGAGCAGTTCTTC. This gives the protein CASSQDSGSSYNEQFF.

The chain recombines TRBV30 with TRBJ1-5, with D maybe TRBD1 (6 bases). The CDR3 totals 13 residues. V was cut by 8 bases and J by 0 bases, with 11 bases left in between. The germline V gene has CDR1 GTSNPN and CDR2 SVGIG (reference sequence). In DNA, the CDR3 is TGTGCCGTAGGACAGCTTAGCAATCAGCCCCAGCATTTT. Residues: CAVGQLSNQPQHF.

The genes are TRBV6-5 and TRBJ2-7; TRBD1 matches 11 bases. V shed 6 bases, J shed 4 bases, and the junction held 5 bases outside the gene matches. The CDR3 spans 14 residues. CDR1 and CDR2 from the germline V gene are MNHEY and SVGAGI. The CDR3 sequence: CASRHGTGGYEQYF. The CDR3 region has the DNA TGTGCCAGCAGACACGGGACAGGGGGGTACGAGCAGTACTTC.

The chain couples TRBV5-1 to TRBJ2-3; possibly TRBD1 for D (5 bases). This CDR3 spans 13 amino acids. Germline CDR1 is SGHRS and CDR2 is YFSETQ. The ends were cut back, 5 bases at V and 0 bases at J, with 7 bases in the middle. The CDR3 nucleotides are TGCGCCAGCAGGGGGCCCAGCACAGATACGCAGTATTTT. It encodes CASRGPSTDTQYF.

This clone was seen a single time. In DNA form, the CDR3 reads TGTGCCACCCGCCTAGGGGCCAACGTCCTGACTTTC. This sequence encodes CATRLGANVLTF. This rearrangement joins TRBV7-9 to TRBJ2-6, with D unresolved. CDR1 and CDR2 (germline): SEHNR, FQNEAQ (reference sequence). Trimming took off 10 bases at V and 4 bases at J, with 8 bases between the two ends. This CDR3 spans 12 amino acids.

This clone has a single count. J is TRBJ1-5 and V is TRBV10-3; 8 nucleotides match TRBD1. This CDR3 spans 13 amino acids. Germline loops: CDR1 ENHRY, CDR2 SYGVKD. Trimming cost V 9 bases and J 5 bases; bases outside gene matches: 6. CDR3 amino acids: CAIWTGTHQPQHF. In nucleotides, the CDR3 is TGTGCCATTTGGACAGGGACTCATCAGCCCCAGCATTTT.

This rearrangement joins TRBV10-3 to TRBJ1-2; D possibly corresponds to TRBD1 (6 bases). CDR1 and CDR2 from the germline V gene are ENHRY and SYGVKD. CDR3 size: 11 residues. Trimming took off 10 bases at V and 9 bases at J, with 15 bases between the two ends. CDR3: CATGGQSSYTF. DNA for the CDR3: TGTGCCACCGGAGGACAGTCGAGCTACACCTTC.

The rearrangement uses TRBV13 and TRBJ2-2; TRBD2 aligns across 14 bases. The CDR3 loop spans 18 amino acids. Germline loops: CDR1 PRHDT, CDR2 FYEKMQ (reference sequence). V shed 5 bases, J shed 2 bases, and the junction held 7 bases outside the gene matches. CDR3 region: CASSPRLAGGLNTGELFF. The CDR3 DNA reads TGTGCCAGCAGCCCGCGACTAGCGGGGGGGCTAAACACCGGGGAGCTGTTTTTT.

The J gene is TRBJ2-7, the V gene TRBV19, with TRBD1 matching over 8 bases. The CDR3 runs 15 residues. CDR1 and CDR2 from the germline V gene are LNHDA and SQIVND (reference sequence). J gave up 4 bases and V 7 bases, and 12 bases lay outside the gene matches. The CDR3 DNA is TGTGCCAGTACCCTATCGGACAGGGTTCGGTACGAGCAGTACTTC. This translates into CASTLSDRVRYEQYF.

This clone was seen a single time. The chain carries TRBV6-1 and TRBJ1-2, with TRBD1 matching over 10 bases. J was trimmed by 6 bases and V by 3 bases; bases with no gene match: 4. Germline V CDR1 and CDR2: MNHNS, SASEGT. This CDR3 has 14 amino acids. The CDR3 reads CASSELGQGDGYTF. CDR3 bases: TGTGCCAGCAGTGAGTTAGGACAGGGGGATGGCTACACCTTC.

The chain uses TRBV30 and TRBJ1-3; TRBD1 is a possible D gene (5 bases). The CDR3 loop spans 14 amino acids. The ends were cut back, 4 bases at V and 4 bases at J, with 14 bases in the middle. Germline-derived CDR1 and CDR2 are GTSNPN and SVGIG (reference sequence). In nucleotides, the CDR3 is TGTGCCTGGATTCCTCAGGGAACAGGAAACACCATATATTTT. Protein sequence: CAWIPQGTGNTIYF.

The chain carries TRBV7-8 and TRBJ2-3; 11 bases agree with TRBD1. After removal of 9 bases from V and 5 bases from J, the junction contained 7 bases not matched to a gene. The CDR3 covers 14 residues. Germline CDR1 and CDR2: SGHVS and FQNEAQ. CDR3 DNA sequence: TGTGCCAGTTCACAGGACAGGGGGCAAGATACGCAGTATTTT. Amino acids: CASSQDRGQDTQYF.

The rearrangement uses TRBV14 and TRBJ1-6; tentative D call: TRBD1 (6 bases). CDR1 is SGHDN, CDR2 FVKESK, per germline. The CDR3 is 14 amino acids. V was shortened by 1 base and J by 6 bases, with 7 bases between the two germline ends. CDR3: CASSQGGGNSPLHF. CDR3 bases: TGTGCCAGCAGCCAAGGAGGGGGTAATTCACCCCTCCACTTT. Filled out from reference TRBV14 and TRBJ1-6, the complete variable domain reads EAGVTQFPSHSVIEKGQTVTLRCDPISGHDNLYWYRRVMGKEIKFLLHFVKESKQDESGMPNNRFLAERTGGTYSTLKVQPAELEDSGVYFCASSQGGGNSPLHFGNGTRLTVT.

The gene calls are TRBV2 and TRBJ1-5; tentatively, D is TRBD1 (6 bases). The CDR3 extends over 13 amino acids. Per the germline V gene, CDR1 is SNHLY and CDR2 is FYNNEI. V shed 6 bases and J shed 6 bases, with 12 bases lying between them. The CDR3 bases are TGTGCCAGCAGGGCAAACAGGGTTCAGCCCCAGCATTTT. Translation: CASRANRVQPQHF.

The CDR3 region is CAIRATDSGNTIYF. The CDR3 coding sequence is TGTGCCATCAGAGCGACAGACTCTGGAAACACCATATATTTT. The genes are TRBV10-3 and TRBJ1-3, with D maybe TRBD1 (5 bases). The CDR3 has 14 amino acids. Trimming took 6 bases from V and 0 from J, leaving 9 bases between them. Germline CDR1 ENHRY, CDR2 SYGVKD.

This clone appeared once. The J gene is TRBJ2-2, the V gene TRBV7-2; 7 bases align to TRBD2. V lost 5 bases to trimming and J lost 6 bases; unmatched junction nucleotides: 9. Germline V CDR1 and CDR2: SGHTA, FQGNSA. This CDR3 contains 15 residues. CDR3 amino acids: CASSAGGGGAGELFF. The CDR3 DNA follows: TGTGCCAGCAGCGCCGGTGGCGGGGGTGCCGGGGAGCTGTTTTTT.

This clone was detected only once. This chain connects TRBV29-1 to TRBJ1-2, with a tentative D call TRBD1 (5 bases). This CDR3 comprises 12 residues. Germline assignment: CDR1 SQVTM and CDR2 ANQGSEA. Trimming removed 4 bases at V and 2 bases at J, with 8 bases between. CDR3 amino acids: CSVAGPNYGYTF. The CDR3, as DNA: TGCAGCGTTGCAGGGCCCAACTATGGCTACACCTTC.

A few counts support this clone. The gene calls are TRBV18 and TRBJ1-2; 7 bases map to TRBD1. Germline V lookup: CDR1 KGHSH, CDR2 LQKENI. V was pared by 8 bases and J by 0 bases, with 3 bases of the junction left unmatched. The CDR3 sequence is 13 residues long. CDR3 protein: CASRQGPNYGYTF. As DNA, the CDR3 is TGTGCCAGCCGACAGGGTCCTAACTATGGCTACACCTTC.

The rearrangement joins TRBV6-2 or TRBV6-3 to TRBJ1-1, with 8 bases that match TRBD1. The CDR3 extends over 15 amino acids. From germline, CDR1 is MNHEY and CDR2 SVGEGT. Losses at the gene ends were 6 bases for V and 2 bases for J; bases not matched to a gene: 8. CDR3: CASSRAGQGNTEAFF. The CDR3, as DNA: TGTGCCAGCAGCCGCGCAGGACAGGGTAACACTGAAGCTTTCTTT.

This clone has more than one count but fewer than ten. The V call is TRBV27, the J call TRBJ2-3, with 7 bases matching TRBD2. The CDR3 covers 13 residues. V was pared by 7 bases and J by 3 bases, with 4 bases of the junction left unmatched. Germline loops: CDR1 MNHEY, CDR2 SMNVEV (reference sequence). CDR3 protein: CASKRGGTDTQYF. CDR3 bases: TGTGCCAGCAAAAGGGGAGGGACAGATACGCAGTATTTT.

The gene calls are TRBV19 and TRBJ2-3, with D unclear. Germline CDR1 and CDR2: LNHDA and SQIVND (reference sequence). V was cut by 3 bases and J by 2 bases, with 6 bases left in between. The CDR3 runs to 13 residues. Here the CDR3 reads CASSMGYTDTQYF. Here the CDR3 DNA reads TGTGCCAGTAGTATGGGCTACACAGATACGCAGTATTTT.

V is TRBV9 and J is TRBJ2-3, with D unclear. Germline V gives CDR1 SGDLS, CDR2 YYNGEE. V shed 1 base and J shed 7 bases, with 4 bases lying between them. CDR3 length: 11 residues. The CDR3 is CASSVSNTQYF. The CDR3 DNA sequence: TGTGCCAGCAGCGTATCTAATACGCAGTATTTT.

The chain combines TRBV29-1 with TRBJ1-2; 7 bases fit TRBD1. The CDR3 covers 13 residues. From germline, CDR1 is SQVTM and CDR2 ANQGSEA. Trimming cost V 6 bases and J 4 bases; bases outside gene matches: 8. CDR3 bases: TGCAGCGTCCCGAACAGGGGAGGCTATGGCTACACCTTC. Translated: CSVPNRGGYGYTF.

V usage is TRBV6-5 and J usage is TRBJ2-7; 8 bases align to TRBD1. The J segment lost 2 bases and the V segment lost 6 bases, leaving 3 bases of the junction unmatched. Germline lookup yields CDR1 MNHEY and CDR2 SVGAGI. The CDR3 spans 13 residues. CDR3 sequence (DNA): TGTGCCAGCAGCCTGACAGGGGCCTACGAGCAGTACTTC. This sequence encodes CASSLTGAYEQYF.

This chain connects TRBV6-5 to TRBJ2-5; no firm D call. With 2 bases removed from V and 3 bases from J, the gap between germline ends came to 7 bases. The CDR3 extends over 13 amino acids. CDR1 is MNHEY and CDR2 is SVGAGI in the germline V gene. CDR3 region: CASSYGRKETQYF. The CDR3 nucleotides read TGTGCCAGCAGTTACGGCAGGAAAGAGACCCAGTACTTC.

This clone was observed once. The chain has TRBV15 and TRBJ2-7, with a possible D match to TRBD2 (6 bases). CDR3 length equals 13 residues. Germline V gene lookup returns CDR1 LNHNV and CDR2 YYDKDF (reference sequence). V dropped 1 base and J dropped 6 bases, with 10 bases sitting between them. The CDR3 sequence: CATSRGGVAEQYF. For the CDR3, the DNA is TGTGCCACCAGCAGAGGGGGGGTTGCCGAGCAGTACTTC.

The chain is built from TRBV11-2 and TRBJ2-5; 7 bases fit TRBD1. From germline, CDR1 is SGHAT and CDR2 FQNNGV. The CDR3 totals 13 residues. Trimming removed 5 bases from V and 3 bases from J; junction bases left unmatched: 3. The CDR3 nucleotides are TGTGCCAGCAGCCCGACAGGGAAAGAGACCCAGTACTTC. Protein: CASSPTGKETQYF. The full variable domain, its missing parts supplied by reference TRBV11-2 and TRBJ2-5, is EAGVAQSPRYKIIEKRQSVAFWCNPISGHATLYWYQQILGQGPKLLIQFQNNGVVDDSQLPKDRFSAERLKGVDSTLKIQPAKLEDSAVYLCASSPTGKETQYFGPGTRLLVL.